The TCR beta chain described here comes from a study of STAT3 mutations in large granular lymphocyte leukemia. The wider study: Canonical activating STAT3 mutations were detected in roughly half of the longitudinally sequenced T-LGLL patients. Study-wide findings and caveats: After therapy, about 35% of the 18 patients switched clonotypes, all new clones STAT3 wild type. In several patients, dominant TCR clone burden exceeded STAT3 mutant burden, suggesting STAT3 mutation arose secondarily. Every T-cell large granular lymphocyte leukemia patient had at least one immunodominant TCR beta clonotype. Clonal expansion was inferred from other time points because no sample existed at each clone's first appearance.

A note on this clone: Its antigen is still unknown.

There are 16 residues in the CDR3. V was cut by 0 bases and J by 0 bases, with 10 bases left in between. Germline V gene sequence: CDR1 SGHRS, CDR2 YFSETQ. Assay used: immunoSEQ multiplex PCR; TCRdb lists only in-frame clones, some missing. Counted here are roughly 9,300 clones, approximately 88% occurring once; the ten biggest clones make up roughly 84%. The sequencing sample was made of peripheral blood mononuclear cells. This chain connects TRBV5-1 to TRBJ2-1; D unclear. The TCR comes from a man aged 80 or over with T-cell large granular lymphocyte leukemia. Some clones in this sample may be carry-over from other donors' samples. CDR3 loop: CASSLGHLSSYNEQFF. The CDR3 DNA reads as TGCGCCAGCAGCTTGGGCCACCTGAGCTCCTACAATGAGCAGTTCTTC.